This entry concerns a single T cell receptor beta chain. It has no known antigen specificity. The sample holds no much larger clone one base away, and base qualities are not on file. TRB CDR3 regions were amplified from genomic DNA with the immunoSEQ two-step, bias-controlled multiplex PCR assay. An Illumina NextSeq 500 was used to sequence the CDR3 libraries. For the original study's pipeline: The immunoSEQ Analyzer platform handled the initial alignment and bioinformatics, which included bias normalization against synthetic CDR3 analogs. V, D and J gene annotation followed the IMGT database definitions. Further TRBV analyses used VDJtools version 1.1.10 and the R package tcR version 2.2.1.11 with default settings. GLIPH analysis was done using default settings in version 1.0. Significant clonotype frequency changes were tested by 2-sided binomial test with Benjamini-Hochberg correction (alpha = 0.01) in CDR3 sequences with at least 5 reads. Drawn from immuneACCESS, this table holds only the in-frame rearrangements with V and J called that TCRdb kept. Clones are partly lost; checked studies trace under half to an unresolved V gene and leave the rest unexplained. The V and J calls and clone size were taken over from that table, and D and trimming were inferred from the DNA. The sample records about 1,900 clones, roughly 80% of which are singletons. The ten most abundant clones make up around 20% of the sample.

This sample is part of a study of T cell therapy after organ transplantation (dated by TCRdb to between 2018 and 2021). As for the study more broadly: Autologous CMV-specific T cells, expanded in vitro for around 14 days with a peptide pool of 30 HLA class I and II CMV epitopes, were used as therapy products. Among the approximately 10 patients, eight were classed as clinical responders, while two were classed as nonresponders. An open-label phase I trial of autologous CMV-specific adoptive T cell therapy in solid-organ transplant recipients was the basis for the study, which was a follow-up TRBV repertoire analysis. Each patient got up to 6 T cell doses, given every 2 weeks, and was then monitored for 29 weeks after finishing therapy. Pretherapy peripheral blood samples were collected before commencement of T cell therapy. The median number of CMV-specific T cells given to patients was 1.92 x 10^8, delivered over 2 to 6 intravenous infusions. Only about 85% of the 10 patients had long-term post-therapy samples available.

V and J lose 6 bases and 4 bases, and a span of 12 bases separates them. Inclusive of the bounding cysteine and phenylalanine, the CDR3 is 13 residues long. Only the CDR3 DNA stays, 39 bases, in frame from base 1. Via the germline V gene, CDR1 is MDHEN and CDR2 SYDVKM. The sample's time point label, in plain terms: before start of T cell therapy. Patients were solid-organ transplant recipients with drug-resistant/recurrent cytomegalovirus. Nine to ten trial participants were selected for repertoire analysis based on availability of post-therapy peripheral blood mononuclear cells. Viable CD3+CD8+CD4- lymphocytes were sorted from PBMCs on a BD FACSAria III. The Qiagen DNeasy Kit was used to extract genomic DNA from the sorted cells. General findings and caveats noted by the study authors: Fold change in CD8 clonality after therapy was inversely correlated with pretherapy clonality, suggesting that less biased repertoires were more receptive to remodeling. Marked pretherapy clonal expansions with minimal repertoire change after therapy were observed in nonresponders. Because the cohort was small, confounders such as concurrent antirejection and antiviral medications could not be assessed. The small number of expansions detected in nonresponders may be due to reduced sample coverage caused by poor CD8+ T cell yield. Post-therapy reconstitution appeared to include both transferred clonotypes and endogenous clonotypes not detected in the therapy products.

The clonotype was recovered from a human patient who had received a solid organ transplant and had CMV disease. The chain is made from TRBV28 and TRBJ1-1; perhaps TRBD1 is the D gene, with 6 bases matching. The sequencing used CD8+ T cells from blood, collected before autologous CMV-specific T cell therapy. The CDR3 here reads CASSNSGVTEAFF. The bases read TGTGCCAGCAGCAACTCAGGGGTCACTGAAGCTTTCTTT. Extended through the reference TRBV28 and TRBJ1-1 proteins, this CDR3 yields the full variable domain: DVKVTQSSRYLVKRTGEKVFLECVQDMDHENMFWYRQDPGLGLRLIYFSYDVKMKEKGDIPEGYSVSREKKERFSLILESASTNQTSMYLCASSNSGVTEAFFGQGTRLTVV.